A selection of T cell receptor beta chains follows, all from one sample in a study of shared clonotypes between healthy human individuals. Clones were read by immunoSEQ multiplex PCR, and TCRdb kept only the in-frame ones, dropping some. The table lists around 2.1 million clones, roughly 91% of them singletons. Sequencing was done on a sample of naive CD8+ T cells from PBMCs. These receptor sequences come from a man between 18 and 35 years old in good health. Some clones in this sample may be carry-over from other donors' samples. CDR3s include the opening cysteine and the closing phenylalanine or tryptophan. The D gene is left open where the match is weak. Clone size appears in some rows only: once, few, many, or a class for an expanded clone.

d_call clone_size j_call v_call cdr3_nt cdr3_aa
. . TRBJ2-6 TRBV6-5 TGTGCCAGCAGTTACAGGTTCGTTCGGGGAGCCAACGTCCTGACTTTC CASSYRFVRGANVLTF
TRBD2 . TRBJ2-1 TRBV6-5 TGTGCCAGCAGTCCCCTGACTAGCGGGAATGAGCAGTTCTTC CASSPLTSGNEQFF
TRBD1 . TRBJ2-7 TRBV29-1 TGCAGCGTTGAGGTTCGGGACAGGGGATACGAGCAGTACTTC CSVEVRDRGYEQYF
. . TRBJ2-5 TRBV19 TGTGCCAGTAGTATAGACAGGGAACAAGAGACCCAGTACTTC CASSIDREQETQYF
TRBD2 once TRBJ2-5 TRBV7-8 TGTGCCAGCAGCATAGCGGGAGCGCTGGGAGAGACCCAGTACTTC CASSIAGALGETQYF
TRBD1 . TRBJ2-7 TRBV9 TGTGCCAGCAGCGTAGCGGCTGGACAGGGGGTGGGCGAGCAGTACTTC CASSVAAGQGVGEQYF
. . TRBJ1-2 TRBV29-1 TGCAGCGTTGATGACAGGAATTACTATGGCTACACCTTC CSVDDRNYYGYTF
TRBD1 . TRBJ2-1 TRBV30 TGTGCCTGGAGGGCAGGGGGTTCCTACAATGAGCAGTTCTTC CAWRAGGSYNEQFF
. . TRBJ2-7 TRBV7-9 TGTGCCAGCAGCCACGGACTACCCTACGAGCAGTACTTC CASSHGLPYEQYF
TRBD1 few TRBJ1-1 TRBV9 TGTGCCAGCAGCCTACGTCCCGGGACAGGCATGAACACTGAAGCTTTCTTT CASSLRPGTGMNTEAFF
TRBD1 . TRBJ1-5 TRBV19 TGTGCCAGTAGTATAGCGGACAGGGTCGGCCAGCCCCAGCATTTT CASSIADRVGQPQHF
. . TRBJ2-1 TRBV4-3 TGCGCCAGCAGCCAAGAATGGACCGCCTACAATGAGCAGTTCTTC CASSQEWTAYNEQFF
TRBD2 . TRBJ2-7 TRBV10-3 TGTGCCATCAGTGAGTCTCGGTCGTGGCTAGCGGGAGTCTACGAGCAGTACTTC CAISESRSWLAGVYEQYF
TRBD1 . TRBJ2-1 TRBV5-1 TGCGCCAGCAGACAGGACAGGGGGCGTTTCAATGAGCAGTTCTTC CASRQDRGRFNEQFF